This is a list of T cell receptor beta chains from one sample in a study of identifying expanded T cells in peripheral blood. Assay used: immunoSEQ multiplex PCR; TCRdb lists only in-frame clones, some missing. The table shows about 130,000 clones, with about 86% occurring only once. The specimen was blood. These receptors were obtained from a person aged 18 to 75 in good health. Each CDR3 is given with its conserved first and last residue. Each record gives: V gene, J gene, CDR3 protein.

>TRBV19|TRBJ2-2
CASSIDFREAGELFF
>TRBV19|TRBJ1-5
CASSPGPQGQPQHF
>TRBV4-3|TRBJ1-2
CASSQDYGSGYTF
>TRBV11-2|TRBJ1-1
CASSFQGIGAFF
>TRBV27|TRBJ1-1
CASSPTIEAFF
>TRBV6-5|TRBJ1-2
CASSYSTGWNYGYTF
>TRBV7-6|TRBJ2-5
CASSSLAGGETQYF
>TRBV6-5|TRBJ2-7
CASSWDGPYEQYF
>TRBV5-4|TRBJ2-3
CASSLGTSGGPATDTQYF
>TRBV29-1|TRBJ2-7
CSVEDLNSGSSYEQYF
>TRBV6-1|TRBJ1-2
CASSEGAGAGLSYTF
>TRBV28|TRBJ2-7
CASSSLLRGGPGEQYF
>TRBV5-6|TRBJ1-4
CASSPFRRSTNEKLFF
>TRBV7-2|TRBJ2-1
CASSPKGPLWGEQFF
>TRBV6-6|TRBJ2-7
CASSRTGREQYF
>TRBV6-1|TRBJ2-3
CASRQDTHDTQYF
>TRBV27|TRBJ2-7
CASSEVQGGSYEQYF
>TRBV10-3|TRBJ2-7
CANSPGQGYEQYF
>TRBV28|TRBJ1-2
CASSFGTGTVF
>TRBV7-9|TRBJ2-7
CASSLVVDNSYEQYF
>TRBV5-1|TRBJ2-7
CASSLRHPYEQYF
>TRBV9|TRBJ2-3
CASATIGVHSDTQYF
>TRBV4-1|TRBJ1-5
CASSQDRGRPYSNQPQHF
>TRBV5-1|TRBJ2-3
CASSLGGPGTDTQYF
>TRBV18|TRBJ1-6
CASSRELAPGSSPLHF
>TRBV6-4|TRBJ1-2
CASSEESWSYGYTF
>TRBV27|TRBJ2-1
CASTQNSGHTYNEQFF
>TRBV12-5|TRBJ2-7
CASGLLPGLAGVGQYF
>TRBV7-9|TRBJ1-3
CASSFDYSGNTIYF
>TRBV25-1|-
CASSTGSYEQYF
>TRBV28|TRBJ2-1
CASEDRGFNREQFF
>TRBV9|TRBJ2-5
CASSPSSETQYF
>TRBV14|TRBJ2-1
CASSQDERERAYNEQLF
>TRBV7-3|TRBJ2-1
CASSPRSGDHEQFF
>TRBV21-1|TRBJ2-7
CASSKRNRGGLSEQYF
>TRBV10-3|TRBJ1-1
CAIRQPIDRGHLEAFF
>TRBV19|TRBJ2-5
CASSTPRGDQYF